The rows below give T cell receptor beta chains drawn from one sample of a study of T cell responses to AZD1222 COVID-19 vaccine. Profiled with immunoSEQ multiplex PCR; TCRdb holds only in-frame clones, not every one. The sample contains about 150,000 clones, about 92% of which appear only once. The source material was peripheral blood, sampled on day 0 of AZD1222 vaccination. The receptors were sampled from an adult in good health. CDR3s include the opening cysteine and the closing phenylalanine or tryptophan. Fields, in order: clone size, D gene, V gene, J gene, CDR3 DNA, CDR3 protein. D genes are given only for firm matches. The listing skips clone size in some rows; elsewhere it reads once, few, many or a size class.

clone size: -
D gene: -
V gene: TRBV9
J gene: TRBJ2-1
CDR3 DNA: TGTGCCAGCAGCGTAGTGGGTAGATCCTCCTACAATGAGCAGTTCTTC
CDR3 protein: CASSVVGRSSYNEQFF

clone size: -
D gene: -
V gene: TRBV10-3
J gene: TRBJ2-3
CDR3 DNA: TGTGCCACCCAGGGGGGGGCCACCGATACGCAGTATTTT
CDR3 protein: CATQGGATDTQYF

clone size: -
D gene: -
V gene: TRBV2
J gene: TRBJ1-1
CDR3 DNA: TGTGCCAGCAGTGCCCAAGACCTGAACACTGAAGCTTTCTTT
CDR3 protein: CASSAQDLNTEAFF

clone size: -
D gene: TRBD1
V gene: TRBV18
J gene: TRBJ2-7
CDR3 DNA: TGTGCCAGCTCACCGGGACAGGGAATCTACGAGCAGTACTTC
CDR3 protein: CASSPGQGIYEQYF

clone size: once
D gene: -
V gene: TRBV7-9
J gene: TRBJ2-5
CDR3 DNA: TGTGCCAGCAGCCTAACCGGACCGGACCAAGAGACCCAGTACTTC
CDR3 protein: CASSLTGPDQETQYF

clone size: -
D gene: TRBD1
V gene: TRBV29-1
J gene: TRBJ1-4
CDR3 DNA: TGCAGCGTTTCGCCCTCTTCCGCGACAGGGGGCCAAAAACTGTTTTTT
CDR3 protein: CSVSPSSATGGQKLFF

clone size: -
D gene: -
V gene: TRBV2
J gene: TRBJ2-1
CDR3 DNA: TGTGCCAGCAGTGAAGAAGGTAGCTCCTACAATGAGCAGTTCTTC
CDR3 protein: CASSEEGSSYNEQFF

clone size: -
D gene: TRBD1
V gene: TRBV28
J gene: TRBJ1-3
CDR3 DNA: TGTGCCAGCAGCCGGACAGGGGCTGGAAACACCATATATTTT
CDR3 protein: CASSRTGAGNTIYF

clone size: -
D gene: TRBD2
V gene: TRBV5-1
J gene: TRBJ2-1
CDR3 DNA: TGCGCCAGCAGAGGAAGACTAGCGGGAGCTAATGAGCAGTTCTTC
CDR3 protein: CASRGRLAGANEQFF

clone size: -
D gene: -
V gene: TRBV6-5
J gene: TRBJ1-1
CDR3 DNA: TGTGCCAGCAACCACCGGGACCGTGTGAACACTGAAGCTTTCTTT
CDR3 protein: CASNHRDRVNTEAFF

clone size: -
D gene: -
V gene: TRBV6-6
J gene: TRBJ2-3
CDR3 DNA: TGTGCCAGCAGTGGAGTAGGGAGGAGTAGGACAGATACGCAGTATTTT
CDR3 protein: CASSGVGRSRTDTQYF

clone size: -
D gene: TRBD1
V gene: TRBV18
J gene: TRBJ1-5
CDR3 DNA: TGTGCCAGCTCACCTAAGACAGGGAGCAATCAGCCCCAGCATTTT
CDR3 protein: CASSPKTGSNQPQHF

clone size: -
D gene: TRBD2
V gene: TRBV7-9
J gene: TRBJ2-3
CDR3 DNA: TGTGCCAGCAGCCGAACCCTAGCGGGGGAAGAAGATACGCAGTATTTT
CDR3 protein: CASSRTLAGEEDTQYF

clone size: -
D gene: TRBD1
V gene: TRBV4-1
J gene: TRBJ1-1
CDR3 DNA: TGCGCCAGCACCCTACAGGGGATGGGTTCTGAAGCTTTCTTT
CDR3 protein: CASTLQGMGSEAFF

clone size: -
D gene: -
V gene: TRBV6-5
J gene: TRBJ1-5
CDR3 DNA: TGTGCCCGCGCCGGGGGGGTGGGGGTGGGCAGACCCCAGCATTTT
CDR3 protein: CARAGGVGVGRPQHF

clone size: -
D gene: -
V gene: TRBV28
J gene: TRBJ2-7
CDR3 DNA: TGTGCCAGCAGTTTGGACGGACCTCCCTACGAGCAGTACTTC
CDR3 protein: CASSLDGPPYEQYF

clone size: -
D gene: -
V gene: TRBV2
J gene: TRBJ1-1
CDR3 DNA: TGTGCCAGCAGTACGTTCGGGAACACTGAAGCTTTCTTT
CDR3 protein: CASSTFGNTEAFF

clone size: -
D gene: -
V gene: TRBV6-5
J gene: TRBJ1-1
CDR3 DNA: TGTGCCAGCAGCCGCACGAACACTGAAGCTTTCTTT
CDR3 protein: CASSRTNTEAFF

clone size: -
D gene: TRBD2
V gene: TRBV7-9
J gene: TRBJ2-3
CDR3 DNA: TGTGCCAGCGGGAGAGCGGGGGGGACAGATACGCAGTATTTT
CDR3 protein: CASGRAGGTDTQYF

clone size: -
D gene: -
V gene: TRBV9
J gene: TRBJ1-1
CDR3 DNA: TGTGCCAGCAGCGTAGGGGGGAGGACTGAAGCTTTCTTT
CDR3 protein: CASSVGGRTEAFF

clone size: -
D gene: -
V gene: TRBV7-2
J gene: TRBJ2-7
CDR3 DNA: TGTGCCAGCAGCGGGGGGGCGTTCTACGAGCAGTACTTC
CDR3 protein: CASSGGAFYEQYF

clone size: -
D gene: TRBD2
V gene: TRBV2
J gene: TRBJ2-5
CDR3 DNA: TGTGCCAGCAGTGGGGGGGGAGGAGAGACCCAGTACTTC
CDR3 protein: CASSGGGGETQYF